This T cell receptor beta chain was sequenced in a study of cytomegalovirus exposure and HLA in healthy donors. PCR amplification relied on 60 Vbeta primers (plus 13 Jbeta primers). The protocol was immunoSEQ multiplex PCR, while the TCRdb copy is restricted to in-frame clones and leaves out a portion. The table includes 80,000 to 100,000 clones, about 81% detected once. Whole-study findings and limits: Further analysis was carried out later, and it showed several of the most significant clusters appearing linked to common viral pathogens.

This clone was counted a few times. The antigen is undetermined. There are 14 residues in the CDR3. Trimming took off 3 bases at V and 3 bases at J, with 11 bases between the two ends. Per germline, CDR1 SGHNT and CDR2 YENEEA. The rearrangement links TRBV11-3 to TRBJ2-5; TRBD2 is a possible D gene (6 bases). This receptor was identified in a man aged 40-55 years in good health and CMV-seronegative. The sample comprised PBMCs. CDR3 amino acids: CASSFGGREETQYF. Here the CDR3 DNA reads TGTGCCAGCAGCTTTGGGGGGAGAGAAGAGACCCAGTACTTC.